The 18 T cell receptor beta chains below were found in one sample sequenced in a study of Graves' ophthalmopathy and Graves' hyperthyroidism listed by TCRdb under 2018. These reads were obtained on an Illumina HiSeq 2000. For repertoire sequencing, the TCR beta CDR3 regions were amplified from RNA transcripts. A first-round RT-PCR used HTBI primers with the Qiagen OneStep RT-PCR kit, followed by a second-round multiplex PCR, size selection and purification. TCRdb passed the public sequencing reads through fastp at Q25 and MiXCR, retaining productive beta sequences. All rows with the same CDR3 protein become a single entry with the most common DNA and genes. Here the sample has about 740,000 distinct CDR3 sequences; 35% to 50% occur a single time. The top ten clones comprise 44% of the sample. Sequenced input: peripheral blood. All receptors derive from an adult man with Graves' ophthalmopathy.

Of note for this clonotype: The missing conserved phenylalanine or tryptophan at the end of this CDR3 makes a read error likely. The gene calls are TRBV10-3 and TRBJ2-7, with no clear D. Germline V gene sequence: CDR1 ENHRY, CDR2 SYGVKD. This CDR3 is built from 14 residues. The CDR3 reads CASSYSRWAYEQYL. The CDR3 bases are TGTGCCAGCAGTTACTCACGATGGGCCTACGAGCAGTACCTC.

Concerning this clonotype itself: The junction departs from germline at one end; a sequencing error may be responsible. The rearrangement joins TRBV10-2 to TRBJ1-1; TRBD1 matches 9 bases. Per the germline V gene, CDR1 is WSHSY and CDR2 is SAAADI. This CDR3 contains 14 residues. The DNA of the CDR3 is TGTGCCAGCAGTTTACAGGGGGCAAAGACTGAAGCTTTCTTT. As protein: CASSLQGAKTEAFF.

The V and J genes are TRBV6-1 and TRBJ1-5, with no clear D. The CDR3 extends over 13 amino acids. The V gene's germline CDR1 is MNHNS and CDR2 SASEGT. Trimming took 6 bases from V and 4 from J, leaving 10 bases between them. CDR3 in amino acids: CASRSTRNQPQHF. CDR3 DNA: TGTGCCAGCAGATCGACAAGAAATCAGCCCCAGCATTTT.

This clonotype has only a few counts. This chain joins TRBV12-3 or TRBV12-4 and TRBJ1-6, with a weak D call TRBD1 (6 bases). The CDR3 runs to 16 residues. V was cut by 6 bases and J by 7 bases, with 19 bases left in between. The CDR3 bases are TGTGCCAGCAGCCGAAGAGGGGGATCGGGGAATTCACCCCTCCACTTT. It is translated as CASSRRGGSGNSPLHF.

This clonotype came up a few times. The chain carries TRBV12-3 or TRBV12-4 and TRBJ2-7; D is unresolved. The CDR3 is 15 residues long. Trimming left V 3 bases short and J 6 bases short, with 18 bases between. CDR3 sequence (DNA): TGTGCCAGCAGTTTGGGTCAGGCCCTACCTGGCGAGCAGTACTTC. The encoded protein is CASSLGQALPGEQYF.

This clonotype was detected many times. The chain employs TRBV7-9 and TRBJ1-2; a weak D match, TRBD1 (5 bases). The V and J ends lost 5 bases and 4 bases respectively, with 17 bases between them. The CDR3 covers 15 residues. From germline, CDR1 is SEHNR and CDR2 FQNEAQ (reference sequence). The CDR3 here is CASSIPGRAGYGYTF. In DNA, the CDR3 is TGTGCCAGCAGCATTCCGGGACGGGCAGGCTATGGCTACACCTTC. The variable domain in full, with the rest retrieved from reference TRBV7-9 and TRBJ1-2, is DTGVSQNPRHKITKRGQNVTFRCDPISEHNRLYWYRQTLGQGPEFLTYFQNEAQLEKSRLLSDRFSAERPKGSFSTLEIQRTEQGDSAMYLCASSIPGRAGYGYTFGSGTRLTVV.

In this sample, this clonotype turned up a few times. The rearrangement uses TRBV9 and TRBJ2-2, with D tentatively TRBD2 (6 bases). CDR3 length: 14 residues. The V gene's germline CDR1 is SGDLS and CDR2 YYNGEE. The V end lost 6 bases, the J end lost 7 bases, and 16 bases lay between the germline ends. The CDR3 nucleotides are TGTGCCAGCATCGGCCCCGGGGGAGGCGGGGAGCTGTTTTTT. Translating gives CASIGPGGGGELFF.

As for this clonotype: Germline is not matched at one junction end, which may reflect a read error. The chain has TRBV2 and TRBJ1-1; D remains unclear. The CDR3 covers 13 residues. From germline, CDR1 is SNHLY and CDR2 FYNNEI. The CDR3 DNA is TGTGCCAGCAGCTTGGCTACATCCACTGAAGCTTCCTTT. Translation gives CASSLATSTEASF.

In this sample, this clonotype turned up many times. The V call is TRBV7-9, the J call TRBJ1-1; D gene uncertain. Germline V gives CDR1 SEHNR, CDR2 FQNEAQ (reference sequence). The CDR3 extends over 11 amino acids. The ends were cut back, 5 bases at V and 7 bases at J, with 8 bases in the middle. The CDR3 DNA reads TGTGCCAGCAGCGTAACGGATGAAGCTTTCTTT. Its protein is CASSVTDEAFF.

This clonotype was seen at least ten times. The chain is built from TRBV19 and TRBJ2-6, with 12 nucleotides matching TRBD1. The CDR3 runs to 17 residues. V lost 6 bases, J lost 2 bases, and 5 bases stayed unmatched. Looked up from germline, CDR1 is LNHDA and CDR2 is SQIVND (reference sequence). CDR3 in amino acids: CASSDGTGGAGANVLTF. CDR3 nucleotides: TGTGCCAGTAGCGATGGGACAGGGGGCGCTGGGGCCAACGTCCTGACTTTC.

Comment on this clonotype: The conserved phenylalanine or tryptophan is not found at the CDR3 terminus, so this likely reflects a read error. No DNA is shown, since the ends of the CDR3 on it are uncertain; the CDR3 is the one TCRdb lists. The V call is TRBV29-1, the J call TRBJ1-2. The CDR3 is 9 residues long, ends included. The V gene's germline CDR1 is SQVTM and CDR2 ANQGSEA. CDR3 in amino acids: CSAEDGYCS.

The CDR3 sequence: CASSPRGLAVRSEQYF. The CDR3 DNA sequence: TGTGCCAGCAGCCCCAGGGGACTAGCGGTTCGGTCCGAGCAGTACTTC. The V call is TRBV7-3, the J call TRBJ2-7; 11 bases match TRBD2. With 5 bases clipped from V and 6 bases from J, the junction kept 12 bases outside the gene matches. This CDR3 contains 16 residues. Germline V CDR1 and CDR2: SGHTA, FQGTGA.

This clonotype showed up many times. The rearrangement uses TRBV7-9 and TRBJ1-4; a possible D gene is TRBD1 (5 bases). Germline V gene sequence: CDR1 SEHNR, CDR2 FQNEAQ (reference sequence). Trimming left V 5 bases short and J 1 base short, with 8 bases between. The CDR3 has 14 amino acids. CDR3 in DNA: TGTGCCAGCAGCGACAGCGAAACTAATGAAAAACTGTTTTTT. Residues: CASSDSETNEKLFF.

This clonotype was detected many times. The CDR3 DNA reads as TGTGCCAGCAGCTTCGGACAGGGCAATGGAGAGACCCAGTACTTC. This translates into CASSFGQGNGETQYF. The chain is built from TRBV7-2 and TRBJ2-5; 8 bases agree with TRBD1. The CDR3 runs 15 residues. J was trimmed by 4 bases and V by 3 bases; bases with no gene match: 7. Germline-derived CDR1 and CDR2 are SGHTA and FQGNSA.

This clonotype was observed at least ten times. The chain links TRBV19 to TRBJ1-2; maybe TRBD1 (5 bases). The germline CDR1 and CDR2 sequences are LNHDA and SQIVND (reference sequence). The length of the CDR3 is 14 residues. Trimming pared 9 bases from V and 8 bases from J, leaving 22 bases between. CDR3 sequence reads: CASRDATGLQGYTF. DNA of the CDR3: TGTGCCAGCAGAGACGCAACAGGTCTACAAGGCTACACCTTC.

This clonotype was seen ten or more times. CDR3 loop: CAISESRTVGTEAFF. CDR3 DNA sequence: TGTGCCATCAGTGAGTCCCGGACAGTGGGCACTGAAGCTTTCTTT. The rearrangement links TRBV10-3 to TRBJ1-1; maybe TRBD1 (6 bases). Germline V lookup: CDR1 ENHRY, CDR2 SYGVKD. This CDR3 spans 15 amino acids. Trimming removed 0 bases at V and 4 bases at J, with 12 bases between.

The V call is TRBV7-9, the J call TRBJ2-7; D is uncertain. This CDR3 is 14 amino acids long. The germline CDR1 and CDR2 sequences are SEHNR and FQNEAQ (reference sequence). The V and J ends lost 4 bases and 2 bases respectively, with 12 bases between them. The CDR3 sequence: CASSSVGLTYEQYF. CDR3 in DNA: TGTGCCAGCAGCTCAGTCGGTTTGACCTACGAGCAGTACTTC.

In this sample, this clonotype turned up a few times. The chain employs TRBV19 and TRBJ2-7; unclear D gene. Trimming left V 4 bases short and J 4 bases short, with 17 bases between. The V gene's germline CDR1 is LNHDA and CDR2 SQIVND (reference sequence). This CDR3 has 15 amino acids. CDR3 sequence reads: CASSSNIVVAYEQYF. The CDR3 DNA reads as TGTGCCAGTAGTAGCAATATAGTGGTAGCTTACGAGCAGTACTTC.